The 15 T cell receptor beta chains below were found in one sample sequenced in a study of cytomegalovirus exposure and HLA in healthy donors. The primer mix had 60 Vbeta and 13 Jbeta primers. Using immunoSEQ multiplex PCR, the repertoire was profiled, and TCRdb retains in-frame clones only, with some absent. The sample shows some 98,000 clones, roughly two thirds of them seen only once. The sample comprised PBMCs. These receptors were obtained from a man in his forties or fifties in good health and CMV-seronegative.

This clone was seen just once. V usage is TRBV29-1 and J usage is TRBJ2-1; 12 bases match TRBD2. V lost 6 bases and J lost 0; bases outside the gene matches: 6. Germline V lookup: CDR1 SQVTM, CDR2 ANQGSEA. The CDR3 totals 16 residues. The CDR3 DNA reads as TGCAGCGTATTAGGACTAGCGGGGTCCTCCTACAATGAGCAGTTCTTC. Its protein is CSVLGLAGSSYNEQFF.

This clone was seen once. The rearrangement uses TRBV2 and TRBJ2-2; a weak D match, TRBD2 (6 bases). The CDR3 extends over 14 amino acids. CDR1 is SNHLY and CDR2 is FYNNEI in the germline V gene. Trimming cost V 5 bases and J 5 bases, with 12 bases left between them. The CDR3: CASSYAEGTGELFF. CDR3 nucleotide sequence: TGTGCCAGCAGTTACGCGGAGGGGACCGGGGAGCTGTTTTTT.

This clone showed up just once. This chain joins TRBV7-2 and TRBJ1-3, with no clear D. This CDR3 has 15 amino acids. Germline-derived CDR1 and CDR2 are SGHTA and FQGNSA. Deletions cut 1 base from V and 0 bases from J, with 7 bases between. The CDR3, as DNA: TGTGCCAGCAGCTTAGTCGGGGTCTCTGGAAACACCATATATTTT. It is translated as CASSLVGVSGNTIYF.

As for this clone: Other DNA sequences in this specimen translate into the identical CDR3. CDR3 sequence (DNA): TGTGCCAGCAGTTTAAGGGGGCCCTCAAATCAGCCCCAGCATTTT. It yields the protein CASSLRGPSNQPQHF. The V gene is TRBV28, the J gene TRBJ1-5; 7 nucleotides align to TRBD1. Trimming removed 2 bases from V and 4 bases from J; junction bases left unmatched: 5. The CDR3 has 15 residues. The germline V gene encodes CDR1 MDHEN and CDR2 SYDVKM.

The V and J genes are TRBV6-1 and TRBJ1-2, with no clear D. Trimming removed 2 bases at V and 10 bases at J, with 11 bases between. The CDR3 loop spans 12 amino acids. Germline assignment: CDR1 MNHNS and CDR2 SASEGT. The CDR3 protein is CASSESEVAYTF. As DNA, the CDR3 is TGTGCCAGCAGTGAAAGTGAGGTTGCCTACACCTTC.

The V call is TRBV18, the J call TRBJ1-1; TRBD1 might be the D (6 bases). Trimming removed 5 bases from V and 4 bases from J, with 17 bases in between. The CDR3 has 15 amino acids. Germline lookup yields CDR1 KGHSH and CDR2 LQKENI. CDR3 DNA sequence: TGTGCCAGCTCATCAGAGGGGGGAGGGCGCACTGAAGCTTTCTTT. As protein: CASSSEGGGRTEAFF.

The CDR3 region has the DNA TGCGCCAGCAGCTTTAACAGGGGCGTCTACGAGCAGTACTTC. Translating gives CASSFNRGVYEQYF. The genes are TRBV5-1 and TRBJ2-7, with 7 positions matching TRBD1. The CDR3 is made up of 14 amino acids. With V trimmed by 2 bases and J by 3 bases, 5 bases remained unmatched. Germline lookup yields CDR1 SGHRS and CDR2 YFSETQ.

This clone has only a few counts. The rearrangement links TRBV10-3 to TRBJ2-5; 7 nucleotides agree with TRBD2. After removal of 4 bases from V and 5 bases from J, the junction contained 10 bases not matched to a gene. CDR3 length equals 15 residues. In germline, CDR1 is ENHRY, CDR2 SYGVKD. CDR3 protein: CAISVPSLREETQYF. The CDR3 DNA follows: TGTGCCATCAGTGTGCCCTCTTTGCGGGAGGAGACCCAGTACTTC.

The chain couples TRBV5-4 to TRBJ2-7; 7 bases are shared with TRBD2. Germline V lookup: CDR1 SGHNT, CDR2 YYREEE (reference sequence). The CDR3 runs to 15 residues. The V and J ends lost 4 bases and 6 bases, in that order; junction bases with no gene match: 13. The CDR3, as DNA: TGTGCCAGCAGCGGGGGGAACGGCGGGAGACGCGAGCAGTACTTC. It translates to CASSGGNGGRREQYF.

The chain has TRBV5-1 and TRBJ2-2; TRBD1 matches 7 bases. CDR3 length equals 14 residues. J lost 3 bases, V lost 4 bases, and 3 bases had no gene match. CDR1 and CDR2 (germline): SGHRS, YFSETQ. The CDR3 DNA is TGCGCCAGCAGCCCGGGACAGTACACCGGGGAGCTGTTTTTT. It translates to CASSPGQYTGELFF.

This sequence joins TRBV2 and TRBJ1-5, with 12 positions matching TRBD1. This CDR3 has 18 amino acids. Germline V gives CDR1 SNHLY, CDR2 FYNNEI. Losses at the gene ends were 3 bases for V and 2 bases for J; bases not matched to a gene: 8. Written as DNA, the CDR3 is TGTGCCAGCAGTGAGACCGGGACAGGGGGCAACGGCAATCAGCCCCAGCATTTT. Translated: CASSETGTGGNGNQPQHF.

This rearrangement joins TRBV5-1 to TRBJ2-3; 9 bases are shared with TRBD1. The CDR3 length is 14 residues. J was trimmed by 3 bases and V by 2 bases; bases with no gene match: 1. Germline V CDR1 and CDR2: SGHRS, YFSETQ. The CDR3 protein is CASSFGTGTDTQYF. The CDR3 region has the DNA TGCGCCAGCAGCTTTGGGACAGGGACAGATACGCAGTATTTT.

The rearrangement links TRBV10-3 to TRBJ1-1, with 8 bases that match TRBD1. The CDR3 totals 14 residues. Germline CDR1 reads ENHRY; CDR2 reads SYGVKD. After removal of 6 bases from V and 3 bases from J, the junction contained 6 bases not matched to a gene. The CDR3: CAIRETGEDTEAFF. The CDR3 coding sequence is TGTGCCATCAGAGAGACAGGGGAGGACACTGAAGCTTTCTTT.

The chain combines TRBV29-1 with TRBJ2-5; D remains unclear. The CDR3 runs to 14 residues. V shed 3 bases and J shed 0 bases, with 11 bases lying between them. Germline CDR1 SQVTM, CDR2 ANQGSEA. The CDR3 sequence: CSVDRLGNQETQYF. CDR3 sequence (DNA): TGCAGCGTTGACAGGTTAGGTAACCAAGAGACCCAGTACTTC.

This clone has a handful of counts. This sequence joins TRBV28 and TRBJ1-5; no firm D call. The CDR3 totals 11 residues. CDR1 and CDR2 (germline): MDHEN, SYDVKM. The V and J ends lost 5 bases and 4 bases respectively, with 3 bases between them. The chain's CDR3 is CASSVNQPQHF. The CDR3, as DNA: TGTGCCAGCAGTGTAAATCAGCCCCAGCATTTT. Combining the CDR3 with reference TRBV28 and TRBJ1-5 gives the whole variable domain DVKVTQSSRYLVKRTGEKVFLECVQDMDHENMFWYRQDPGLGLRLIYFSYDVKMKEKGDIPEGYSVSREKKERFSLILESASTNQTSMYLCASSVNQPQHFGDGTRLSIL.